This TCR beta chain derives from a study of blood T cells in healthy people across ages. Study-wide findings and caveats: Diversity estimates drawn from one million T cells were deemed underestimates. In older individuals, TCR beta diversity per million T cells was lower, falling roughly linearly with age. Naive CD4+ cells and diversity were both higher in long-lived donors than in aged donors.

Points on this clonotype: Its target is not known.

Germline V CDR1 and CDR2: SGHTA, FQGNSA. CDR3 length equals 15 residues. The use of a sample-barcoded 5' primer and a J-beta primer mix characterized a second PCR of roughly 7 to 11 cycles. TCRdb redid the calling of the 5' RACE reads with MiXCR, one entry per CDR3 protein. The table records 1,800,000 or so distinct CDR3 sequences, roughly two fifths of them present only once. Material for sequencing was blood. The source is a human donor in good health. J is TRBJ2-1 and V is TRBV7-2; unclear D gene. Gene TRBJ2-7 matches the end of the DNA better, so the J call may be wrong. CDR3 coding DNA: TGTGCCAGCAGCTTAGAGCAGAGCTCCTACAATGAGCAGTACTTC. Translation: CASSLEQSSYNEQYF.